These 2 T cell receptor beta chains came from one sample sequenced in a study of CD8+ T cells in alopecia areata. As for treatment: oral pan-JAK inhibitor, 5-10 mg twice daily. cDNA prepared by RNA extraction and subsequent reverse transcription served as the template for sequencing. Generated by immunoSEQ multiplex PCR, the TCRdb table keeps only in-frame clones and is missing some. The sample lists hundreds of thousands of clones; 45% to 70% were seen once. Material: CD4+ T cells sorted from blood, obtained around week 54, from a patient treated with tofacitinib. Receptors originate from a human donor with alopecia areata.

V gene TRBV11-2 combines with J gene TRBJ2-7; D gene ambiguous. Germline V gene sequence: CDR1 SGHAT, CDR2 FQNNGV. CDR3 length: 12 residues. Deletions cut 3 bases from V and 1 base from J, with 4 bases between. CDR3 protein: CASSFGSYEQYF. CDR3 in DNA: TGTGCCAGCAGCTTCGGGTCCTACGAGCAGTACTTC.

This chain connects TRBV2 to TRBJ1-4, with D possibly TRBD1 on 6 matching bases. The length of the CDR3 is 14 residues. Trimming shortened V by 5 bases and J by 0 bases, and 7 bases separated the two germline ends. Germline V gives CDR1 SNHLY, CDR2 FYNNEI. The CDR3 is CASSYRATNEKLFF. DNA for the CDR3: TGTGCCAGCAGTTACAGGGCAACTAATGAAAAACTGTTTTTT.